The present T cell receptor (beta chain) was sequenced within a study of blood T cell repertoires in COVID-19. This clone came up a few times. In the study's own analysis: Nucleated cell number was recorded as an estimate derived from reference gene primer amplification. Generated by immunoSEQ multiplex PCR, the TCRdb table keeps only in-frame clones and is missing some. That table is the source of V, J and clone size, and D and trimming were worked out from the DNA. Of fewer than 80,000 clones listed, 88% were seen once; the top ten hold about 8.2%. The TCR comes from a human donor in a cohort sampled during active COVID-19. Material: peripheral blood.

The CDR3 DNA sequence: TGTGCCAGCAGTAGACTCTCCTATAACACTGAAGCTTTCTTT. Translated, it gives CASSRLSYNTEAFF. V gene TRBV2 combines with J gene TRBJ1-1; D is unclear. V was clipped by 5 bases and J by 2 bases, with 12 bases between them. The germline gives CDR1 SNHLY, CDR2 FYNNEI. The CDR3 consists of 14 residues.